This entry is about one TCR beta chain. This specimen belongs to a study of identical twins. A single record per CDR3 protein comes from TCRdb applying MiXCR to the 5' RACE reads. The sample includes approximately 700,000 distinct CDR3 sequences, roughly 18% of them seen just once. Germline CDR1 KGHSH, CDR2 LQKENI. The CDR3 runs 15 residues. V lost 6 bases, J lost 2 bases, and 7 bases stayed unmatched. Another study also made use of these data, one on T cells expressing NK-cell markers. That study reports: Topping the CD3+CD56-NKG2C+ fraction as well were these clonotypes, in a few donors.

The sequence was obtained from a woman aged 18-29 years in good health. The sequenced sample was PBMCs. The chain links TRBV18 to TRBJ2-5, with 9 bases fitting TRBD2. The CDR3, as DNA: TGTGCCAGCTCGCGGCTAGCGGGGACGCAAGAGACCCAGTACTTC. Protein: CASSRLAGTQETQYF. Full variable domain (outside the CDR3, taken from reference TRBV18 and TRBJ2-5): NAGVMQNPRHLVRRRGQEARLRCSPMKGHSHVYWYRQLPEEGLKFMVYLQKENIIDESGMPKERFSAEFPKEGPSILRIQQVVRGDSAAYFCASSRLAGTQETQYFGPGTRLLVL.